This TCR beta chain stems from a study of blood T cell repertoires in COVID-19. TCRdb's table, derived via immunoSEQ multiplex PCR, lists solely in-frame clones and lacks some. This table has about 170,000 clones, roughly 80% appearing once. Trimming at V came to 2 bases and at J to 3 bases, leaving 5 bases not matched to a gene. Germline lookup yields CDR1 ENHRY and CDR2 SYGVKD. The CDR3 consists of 15 residues. The sequence derives from a man in his sixties with acute or convalescent COVID-19. J is TRBJ1-1 and V is TRBV10-3; TRBD1 matches at 8 bases. Sequenced: peripheral blood. The CDR3 is CAISEQDREYTEAFF. The CDR3 coding sequence is TGTGCCATCAGTGAGCAGGACAGGGAGTACACTGAAGCTTTCTTT.